The 32 T cell receptor beta chains in this list originate from one sample, sequenced in a study of blood T cell repertoires in COVID-19. Profiled with immunoSEQ multiplex PCR; TCRdb holds only in-frame clones, not every one. The sample lists hundreds of thousands of clones, around 90% occurring once. Sequencing was carried out using peripheral blood. The receptors shown here come from a man between 18 and 29 years old with COVID-19, enrolled during active disease.

J is TRBJ2-1 and V is TRBV5-6; 9 positions match TRBD2. V lost 2 bases and J lost 3; bases outside the gene matches: 3. The CDR3 loop spans 15 amino acids. The germline V gene has CDR1 SGHDT and CDR2 YYEEEE. The DNA for the CDR3 is TGTGCCAGCAGCTTTAGCGGGAGTATCTACAATGAGCAGTTCTTC. As protein: CASSFSGSIYNEQFF.

This chain links TRBV27 with TRBJ1-3; TRBD1 might be the D (6 bases). Germline-derived CDR1 and CDR2 are MNHEY and SMNVEV (reference sequence). The CDR3 has 13 residues. The germline V and J ends were trimmed by 4 bases and 7 bases, with 11 bases remaining between them. The CDR3 here is CASSSTTGNTIYF. Written as DNA, the CDR3 is TGTGCCAGCAGTTCGACTACAGGGAACACCATATATTTT.

This chain uses TRBV7-9 with TRBJ2-1; 8 nucleotides align to TRBD2. The CDR3 runs 13 residues. V shed 5 bases and J 9 bases; nucleotides not matched to a gene: 6. Per germline, CDR1 SEHNR and CDR2 FQNEAQ (reference sequence). In nucleotides, the CDR3 is TGTGCCAGCAGCGAGGGACTAGTGGGTGAGCAGTTCTTC. This encodes CASSEGLVGEQFF.

V usage is TRBV3-1 (or the pseudogene TRBV3-2) and J usage is TRBJ2-5; 8 nucleotides align to TRBD2. Germline loops: CDR1 LGHDT, CDR2 YNNKEL (reference sequence). The CDR3 covers 16 residues. J was trimmed by 1 base and V by 0 bases; bases with no gene match: 4. In DNA form, the CDR3 reads TGTGCCAGCAGCCAAGACTTAGCGGGGACCCAAGAGACCCAGTACTTC. This encodes CASSQDLAGTQETQYF.

This clone was detected once. This rearrangement joins TRBV2 to TRBJ2-1, with 10 bases aligning to TRBD2. In germline, CDR1 is SNHLY, CDR2 FYNNEI. Trimming at V came to 4 bases and at J to 2 bases, leaving 2 bases not matched to a gene. The CDR3 has 15 residues. CDR3 in amino acids: CASSATSGTYNEQFF. The CDR3 DNA follows: TGTGCCAGCAGTGCCACTAGCGGGACCTACAATGAGCAGTTCTTC.

The V gene is TRBV29-1, the J gene TRBJ2-7; D call uncertain. The germline V gene has CDR1 SQVTM and CDR2 ANQGSEA. This CDR3 is 13 amino acids long. V gave up 4 bases and J gave up 0 bases, with 10 bases separating them. CDR3 loop: CSVVTTSSYEQYF. The CDR3 DNA follows: TGCAGCGTTGTTACCACGAGCTCCTACGAGCAGTACTTC.

The V call is TRBV5-1, the J call TRBJ2-1; 9 nucleotides align to TRBD1. The CDR3 is made up of 17 amino acids. Germline V gene lookup returns CDR1 SGHRS and CDR2 YFSETQ. The ends lost 1 base at V and 1 base at J; junction bases unmatched: 6. CDR3 bases: TGCGCCAGCAGCTTGTCCCCACAGGGGGCATCCTACAATGAGCAGTTCTTC. Its translation: CASSLSPQGASYNEQFF.

Comments on this clone: This sample also contains other DNA sequences that code for the same CDR3. The chain links TRBV6-5 to TRBJ2-5; 9 nucleotides align to TRBD1. Germline-derived CDR1 and CDR2 are MNHEY and SVGAGI. This CDR3 spans 14 amino acids. V shed 6 bases, J shed 2 bases, and the junction held 4 bases outside the gene matches. The CDR3 DNA follows: TGTGCCAGCAGGACAGGGGGGCCTCAAGAGACCCAGTACTTC. It is translated as CASRTGGPQETQYF.

Only a few counts were recorded for this clone. The CDR3, as DNA: TGCGCCAGCAGCTTGGGCCGGGGTTTCTATGGCTACACCTTC. It encodes CASSLGRGFYGYTF. The rearrangement links TRBV5-1 to TRBJ1-2; D remains unclear. This CDR3 comprises 14 residues. The germline CDR1 and CDR2 sequences are SGHRS and YFSETQ. Trimming shortened V by 0 bases and J by 4 bases, and 10 bases separated the two germline ends.

The chain employs TRBV11-3 and TRBJ2-7; perhaps TRBD2 as D (7 bases). Germline lookup yields CDR1 SGHNT and CDR2 YENEEA. Trimming stripped 1 base from V and 3 bases from J, with 10 bases between. This CDR3 has 14 amino acids. The CDR3 sequence is CASSLVGGLYEQYF. CDR3 nucleotide sequence: TGTGCCAGCAGCTTAGTGGGGGGGCTCTACGAGCAGTACTTC.

The chain employs TRBV27 and TRBJ2-3; 11 bases align to TRBD2. From germline, CDR1 is MNHEY and CDR2 SMNVEV (reference sequence). The length of the CDR3 is 16 residues. V gave up 4 bases and J gave up 4 bases; unmatched junction bases: 7. The CDR3 nucleotides are TGTGCCAGCAGTTCTAAACTAGCGGGAGTCCCAGATACGCAGTATTTT. Protein sequence: CASSSKLAGVPDTQYF.

The chain combines TRBV29-1 with TRBJ1-1; D perhaps matches TRBD1 (5 bases). CDR3 size: 13 residues. The germline V gene has CDR1 SQVTM and CDR2 ANQGSEA. V lost 7 bases, J lost 0 bases, and 12 bases lay in between. The CDR3 sequence: CSARQNLNTEAFF. The CDR3 DNA reads as TGCAGCGCAAGACAGAATCTGAACACTGAAGCTTTCTTT.

The CDR3 here is CASRTGSPEAFF. DNA for the CDR3: TGTGCCAGCAGAACAGGGTCCCCTGAAGCTTTCTTT. The rearrangement links TRBV12-3 or TRBV12-4 to TRBJ1-1, with D perhaps matching TRBD1 (6 bases). V was shortened by 6 bases and J by 6 bases, with 11 bases between the two germline ends. This CDR3 contains 12 residues.

A note on this clone: The sample carries other DNA sequences with the same CDR3. The chain carries TRBV6-5 and TRBJ2-1, with TRBD2 matching 13 bases. The V gene end was trimmed by 6 bases and the J gene end by 4 bases; junction bases not matched to a gene: 3. This CDR3 spans 15 amino acids. Per the germline V gene, CDR1 is MNHEY and CDR2 is SVGAGI. CDR3 loop: CASSPGLAGYNEQFF. Written as DNA, the CDR3 is TGTGCCAGCAGCCCGGGACTAGCGGGATACAATGAGCAGTTCTTC.

This clone was found once. The chain has TRBV6-5 and TRBJ2-3; D is undetermined. The CDR3 covers 15 residues. Trimming removed 7 bases at V and 5 bases at J, with 19 bases between. The V gene's germline CDR1 is MNHEY and CDR2 SVGAGI. The DNA of the CDR3 is TGTGCCAGCATCCCGTTTCCCGTTAAGCAAGATACGCAGTATTTT. Protein: CASIPFPVKQDTQYF.

The rearrangement links TRBV6-5 to TRBJ1-3, with TRBD1 as a possible D gene (5 bases). Germline V gene lookup returns CDR1 MNHEY and CDR2 SVGAGI. This CDR3 has 16 residues. Trimming took 2 bases from V and 0 from J, leaving 11 bases between them. This CDR3 reads CASSYEAGISGNTIYF. The CDR3 coding sequence is TGTGCCAGCAGTTACGAGGCAGGGATCTCTGGAAACACCATATATTTT.

This chain links TRBV4-2 with TRBJ2-5; D uncertain. Germline V gene data show CDR1 as LGHNA and CDR2 as YNFKEQ. Trimming took 0 bases from V and 7 from J, leaving 12 bases between them. The CDR3 sequence is 14 residues long. The CDR3 spells CASSQEALVGTQYF. The CDR3 region has the DNA TGTGCCAGCAGCCAAGAAGCGCTAGTAGGGACCCAGTACTTC.

The chain carries TRBV5-4 and TRBJ2-3; 14 bases map to TRBD2. Germline CDR1 and CDR2: SGHNT and YYREEE (reference sequence). The CDR3 spans 15 residues. J lost 3 bases, V lost 5 bases, and 2 bases had no gene match. CDR3 DNA sequence: TGTGCCAGCAGGAGGACTAGCGGGGGGACAGATACGCAGTATTTT. As protein: CASRRTSGGTDTQYF.

The rearrangement links TRBV18 to TRBJ2-2; D possibly corresponds to TRBD1 (6 bases). Germline V gives CDR1 KGHSH, CDR2 LQKENI. Trimming left V 5 bases short and J 2 bases short, with 15 bases between. This CDR3 contains 16 residues. CDR3 sequence: CASSSHGTTNTGELFF. The CDR3 DNA is TGTGCCAGCTCAAGTCACGGGACAACAAACACCGGGGAGCTGTTTTTT.

This rearrangement joins TRBV19 to TRBJ2-1; 10 bases match TRBD1. Losses at the gene ends were 6 bases for V and 6 bases for J; bases not matched to a gene: 5. Looked up from germline, CDR1 is LNHDA and CDR2 is SQIVND (reference sequence). CDR3 length equals 14 residues. DNA of the CDR3: TGTGCCAGTAGACCCTGGACAGGGGGCAATGAGCAGTTCTTC. Amino acids: CASRPWTGGNEQFF.

This sequence joins TRBV11-3 and TRBJ2-1; TRBD2 matches at 7 bases. With V trimmed by 5 bases and J by 4 bases, 14 bases remained unmatched. The CDR3 totals 17 residues. Germline loops: CDR1 SGHNT, CDR2 YENEEA. The CDR3 loop is CASSVRAGLAVYNEQFF. The DNA of the CDR3 is TGTGCCAGCAGCGTACGGGCCGGGCTAGCGGTTTACAATGAGCAGTTCTTC.

The J gene is TRBJ1-1, the V gene TRBV15, with 7 positions matching TRBD1. CDR1 and CDR2 from the germline V gene are LNHNV and YYDKDF (reference sequence). After removal of 5 bases from V and 5 bases from J, the junction contained 2 bases not matched to a gene. The CDR3 is made up of 12 amino acids. In nucleotides, the CDR3 is TGTGCCACCAGCCAGACAGGGACTGAAGCTTTCTTT. Its translation: CATSQTGTEAFF.

This CDR3 reads CASSELGGNEQFF. Written as DNA, the CDR3 is TGTGCCAGCAGTGAATTGGGGGGGAATGAGCAGTTCTTC. This chain joins TRBV6-1 and TRBJ2-1; 7 nucleotides match TRBD2. The length of the CDR3 is 13 residues. V trimming: 2 bases; J trimming: 7 bases; junction bases outside the gene matches: 2. Germline V gives CDR1 MNHNS, CDR2 SASEGT.

This clone has a single count. The chain uses TRBV10-1 and TRBJ2-3, with unresolved D. Trimming took 3 bases from V and 0 from J, leaving 7 bases between them. CDR1 and CDR2 from the germline V gene are WNHNN and SYGVQD (reference sequence). This CDR3 contains 14 residues. CDR3 sequence reads: CASSDKASTDTQYF. The CDR3 nucleotides are TGCGCCAGCAGTGATAAAGCGAGCACAGATACGCAGTATTTT.

V gene TRBV19 combines with J gene TRBJ2-7, with D perhaps matching TRBD1 (6 bases). Germline loops: CDR1 LNHDA, CDR2 SQIVND (reference sequence). V lost 0 bases, J lost 0 bases, and 9 bases lay in between. The CDR3 loop spans 15 amino acids. The chain's CDR3 is CASSIDKGVSYEQYF. The CDR3, as DNA: TGTGCCAGTAGTATAGATAAGGGGGTCTCCTACGAGCAGTACTTC. Based on the CDR3 plus reference TRBV19 and TRBJ2-7, the full variable domain is DGGITQSPKYLFRKEGQNVTLSCEQNLNHDAMYWYRQDPGQGLRLIYYSQIVNDFQKGDIAEGYSVSREKKESFPLTVTSAQKNPTAFYLCASSIDKGVSYEQYFGPGTRLTVT.

The genes are TRBV9 and TRBJ2-7; possibly TRBD2 for D (6 bases). Germline V lookup: CDR1 SGDLS, CDR2 YYNGEE. V dropped 0 bases and J dropped 7 bases, with 14 bases sitting between them. This CDR3 spans 14 amino acids. CDR3: CASSVDGGLREQYF. For the CDR3, the DNA is TGTGCCAGCAGCGTAGATGGAGGGTTAAGGGAGCAGTACTTC.

The J gene is TRBJ2-3, the V gene TRBV29-1; a weak D match, TRBD1 (6 bases). V lost 6 bases and J 2 bases, leaving 12 bases between the germline ends. This CDR3 has 13 amino acids. Germline V gene lookup returns CDR1 SQVTM and CDR2 ANQGSEA. The CDR3 DNA reads TGCAGCGTGTACAGGGACCCCACAGATACGCAGTATTTT. Amino acids: CSVYRDPTDTQYF.

The V gene is TRBV11-3, the J gene TRBJ2-5; D is perhaps TRBD2 (5 bases). Trimming pared 5 bases from V and 4 bases from J, leaving 17 bases between. From germline, CDR1 is SGHNT and CDR2 YENEEA. This CDR3 is 15 amino acids long. CDR3 protein: CASSRTRSVRETQYF. CDR3 DNA: TGTGCCAGCAGCCGTACTAGATCTGTAAGAGAGACCCAGTACTTC.

This clone was seen once. This CDR3 reads CASSPEQEKLFF. CDR3 DNA sequence: TGTGCCAGCTCACCAGAACAGGAAAAACTGTTTTTT. The gene calls are TRBV18 and TRBJ1-4; no clear D gene. V dropped 2 bases and J dropped 8 bases, with 6 bases sitting between them. CDR3 size: 12 residues. Germline V CDR1 and CDR2: KGHSH, LQKENI.

The chain has TRBV19 and TRBJ1-2; 11 nucleotides match TRBD1. The CDR3 sequence is 15 residues long. Trimming cost V 10 bases and J 4 bases; bases outside gene matches: 11. Germline V CDR1 and CDR2: LNHDA, SQIVND (reference sequence). As DNA, the CDR3 is TGTGCCATTTCGCTGGGGACAGGGGGAGGCTATGGCTACACCTTC. This sequence encodes CAISLGTGGGYGYTF. The full variable domain, in which reference TRBV19 and TRBJ1-2 provide the parts outside the CDR3, is DGGITQSPKYLFRKEGQNVTLSCEQNLNHDAMYWYRQDPGQGLRLIYYSQIVNDFQKGDIAEGYSVSREKKESFPLTVTSAQKNPTAFYLCAISLGTGGGYGYTFGSGTRLTVV.

The chain recombines TRBV2 with TRBJ1-2; D call uncertain. The CDR3 sequence is 13 residues long. Germline V gene data show CDR1 as SNHLY and CDR2 as FYNNEI. The ends were cut back, 3 bases at V and 8 bases at J, with 13 bases in the middle. The CDR3: CASSERGVGGYTF. The DNA of the CDR3 is TGTGCCAGCAGTGAGCGCGGGGTGGGGGGCTACACCTTC.

DNA for the CDR3: TGTGCCCACGGGACTAGCAATGAGCAGTTCTTC. It encodes CAHGTSNEQFF. V usage is TRBV6-6 and J usage is TRBJ2-1, with TRBD2 matching 8 bases. Trimming removed 11 bases from V and 6 bases from J; junction bases left unmatched: 3. The CDR3 loop spans 11 amino acids. From germline, CDR1 is MNHNY and CDR2 SVGAGI (reference sequence).